These 13 T cell receptor beta chains share one sample of origin, sequenced in a study of cytomegalovirus exposure and HLA in healthy donors. PCR primers comprised 60 Vbeta and 13 Jbeta primers. The method was immunoSEQ multiplex PCR; TCRdb's version includes in-frame clones alone and lacks a portion of them. The sample records approximately 75,000 clones, around 84% being singletons. The sequencing sample was made of PBMCs. All receptors come from a man in his 70s in good health and CMV-seropositive.

The chain recombines TRBV4-1 with TRBJ2-2, with 10 bases fitting TRBD2. V was pared by 3 bases and J by 3 bases, with 7 bases of the junction left unmatched. The germline V gene has CDR1 MGHRA and CDR2 YSYEKL. The CDR3 spans 17 residues. The CDR3, as DNA: TGCGCCAGCAGCCATGGGCTTAGCGGGGGGCACACCGGGGAGCTGTTTTTT. Encoded protein: CASSHGLSGGHTGELFF.

The chain combines TRBV11-2 with TRBJ2-5; possibly TRBD1 for D (5 bases). Per the germline V gene, CDR1 is SGHAT and CDR2 is FQNNGV. The length of the CDR3 is 13 residues. V lost 5 bases to trimming and J lost 2 bases, with 9 bases between them. Written as DNA, the CDR3 is TGTGCCAGCAGCGTACAGGATCAAGAGACCCAGTACTTC. It yields the protein CASSVQDQETQYF.

The chain has TRBV29-1 and TRBJ2-3; TRBD2 matches 8 bases. Trimming cost V 6 bases and J 1 base; bases outside gene matches: 6. Per the germline V gene, CDR1 is SQVTM and CDR2 is ANQGSEA. The CDR3 consists of 14 residues. The DNA for the CDR3 is TGCAGCGTCCTAACGACTAGCGGCACAGATACGCAGTATTTT. The encoded protein is CSVLTTSGTDTQYF.

Only one count was recorded for this clone. The chain links TRBV29-1 to TRBJ1-2, with D perhaps TRBD1 (6 bases). The V end was cut by 5 bases, the J end by 8 bases, with 15 bases between. Germline CDR1 SQVTM, CDR2 ANQGSEA. This CDR3 has 12 amino acids. CDR3 DNA: TGCAGCGTTCGTAGGGGGGGAGAGGGCTACACCTTC. Residues: CSVRRGGEGYTF.

This chain joins TRBV2 and TRBJ2-5, with TRBD2 as a possible D gene (5 bases). Trimming cost V 6 bases and J 4 bases, with 9 bases left between them. The V gene's germline CDR1 is SNHLY and CDR2 FYNNEI. The CDR3 sequence is 12 residues long. DNA for the CDR3: TGTGCCAGCAGAGGTGGAGGAGAGACCCAGTACTTC. Its translation: CASRGGGETQYF.

The J gene is TRBJ2-7, the V gene TRBV6-6, with 8 bases identical to TRBD1. The V and J ends lost 5 bases and 5 bases, in that order; junction bases with no gene match: 5. The germline V gene has CDR1 MNHNY and CDR2 SVGAGI (reference sequence). This CDR3 is built from 13 residues. The CDR3 DNA reads TGTGCCAGCAGTGGACAGGGTTCGAACGAGCAGTACTTC. Encoded protein: CASSGQGSNEQYF.

The chain links TRBV9 to TRBJ1-2; maybe TRBD1 (5 bases). The CDR3 contains 13 residues. Germline assignment: CDR1 SGDLS and CDR2 YYNGEE. Trimming stripped 4 bases from V and 3 bases from J, with 10 bases between. CDR3 nucleotide sequence: TGTGCCAGCAGCTCAGGGCCCCACTATGGCTACACCTTC. It translates to CASSSGPHYGYTF.

The chain carries TRBV6-6 and TRBJ2-5; 7 bases are a match to TRBD1. Germline CDR1 is MNHNY and CDR2 is SVGAGI (reference sequence). The CDR3 is 14 residues long. V lost 7 bases and J lost 6; bases outside the gene matches: 11. The CDR3 protein is CASTPSAGGQTQYF. In DNA, the CDR3 is TGTGCCAGCACCCCCTCGGCAGGGGGTCAGACCCAGTACTTC.

This clone occurred once. The rearrangement joins TRBV5-1 to TRBJ1-2; TRBD1 matches 11 bases. Germline CDR1 SGHRS, CDR2 YFSETQ. The CDR3 loop spans 15 amino acids. Trimming removed 5 bases from V and 2 bases from J; junction bases left unmatched: 5. As DNA, the CDR3 is TGCGCCAGCAGGCGGGGACAGGGGGTAAACTATGGCTACACCTTC. Translating gives CASRRGQGVNYGYTF.

This clone was observed a handful of times. The rearrangement links TRBV6-5 to TRBJ2-6; no reliable D call. V shed 8 bases and J shed 12 bases, with 11 bases lying between them. This CDR3 has 11 residues. From germline, CDR1 is MNHEY and CDR2 SVGAGI. This CDR3 reads CASGHSRVLTF. The DNA of the CDR3 is TGTGCCAGCGGGCATTCTCGCGTCCTGACTTTC.

The gene calls are TRBV7-8 and TRBJ2-1, with TRBD1 as a possible D gene (6 bases). Germline V gene lookup returns CDR1 SGHVS and CDR2 FQNEAQ. There are 15 residues in the CDR3. V shed 2 bases and J shed 5 bases, with 13 bases lying between them. The CDR3 reads CASSLNGQLNNEQFF. Written as DNA, the CDR3 is TGTGCCAGCAGCTTAAACGGACAGCTTAACAATGAGCAGTTCTTC.

The rearrangement links TRBV6-1 to TRBJ1-2; possibly TRBD1 for D (5 bases). The CDR3 is made up of 15 amino acids. V shed 0 bases and J shed 4 bases, with 12 bases lying between them. Germline values: CDR1 MNHNS, CDR2 SASEGT. The CDR3 bases are TGTGCCAGCAGTGAAGCCACCGCAACAGGCTATGGCTACACCTTC. Translating it yields CASSEATATGYGYTF.

The chain joins TRBV5-4 to TRBJ2-3, with TRBD2 identical over 10 bases. The ends lost 2 bases at V and 6 bases at J; junction bases unmatched: 9. This CDR3 has 16 residues. The germline V gene has CDR1 SGHNT and CDR2 YYREEE (reference sequence). The CDR3 sequence: CASSFRSGGFKDTQYF. CDR3 in DNA: TGTGCCAGCAGCTTCCGTAGCGGGGGGTTTAAGGATACGCAGTATTTT.